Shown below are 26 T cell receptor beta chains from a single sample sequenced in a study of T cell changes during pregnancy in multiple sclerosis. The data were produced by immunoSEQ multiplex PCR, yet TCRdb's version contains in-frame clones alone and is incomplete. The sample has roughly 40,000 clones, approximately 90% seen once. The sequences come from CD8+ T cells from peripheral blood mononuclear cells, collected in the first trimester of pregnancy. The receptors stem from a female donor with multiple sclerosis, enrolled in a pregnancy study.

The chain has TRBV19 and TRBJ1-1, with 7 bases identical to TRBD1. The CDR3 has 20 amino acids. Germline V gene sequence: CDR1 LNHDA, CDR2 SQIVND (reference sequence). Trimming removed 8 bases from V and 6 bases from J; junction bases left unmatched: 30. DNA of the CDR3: TGTGCCAGTCCCCCCACGTCACGGCGAGGGGGCGCAGCCGGTACCCCTGAAGCTTTCTTT. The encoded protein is CASPPTSRRGGAAGTPEAFF.

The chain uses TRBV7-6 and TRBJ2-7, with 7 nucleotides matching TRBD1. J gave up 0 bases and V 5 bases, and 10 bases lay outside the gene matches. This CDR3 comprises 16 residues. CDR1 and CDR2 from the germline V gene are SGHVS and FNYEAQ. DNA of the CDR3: TGTGCCAGCAGCCTCTCGCCGGGACAGAGCTCCTACGAGCAGTACTTC. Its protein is CASSLSPGQSSYEQYF. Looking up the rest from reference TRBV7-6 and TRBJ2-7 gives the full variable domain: GAGVSQSPRYKVTKRGQDVALRCDPISGHVSLYWYRQALGQGPEFLTYFNYEAQQDKSGLPNDRFSAERPEGSISTLTIQRTEQRDSAMYRCASSLSPGQSSYEQYFGPGTRLTVT.

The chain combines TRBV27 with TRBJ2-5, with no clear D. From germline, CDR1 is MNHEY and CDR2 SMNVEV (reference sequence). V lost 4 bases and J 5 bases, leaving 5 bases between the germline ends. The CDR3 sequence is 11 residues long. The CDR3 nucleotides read TGTGCCAGCAGTTCCGGGGAGACCCAGTACTTC. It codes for CASSSGETQYF.

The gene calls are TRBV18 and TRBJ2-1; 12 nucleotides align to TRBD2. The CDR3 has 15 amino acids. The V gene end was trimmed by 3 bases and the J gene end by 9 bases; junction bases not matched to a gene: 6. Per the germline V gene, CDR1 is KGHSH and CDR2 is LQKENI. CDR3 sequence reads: CASSPLAGGPVEQFF. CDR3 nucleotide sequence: TGTGCCAGCTCACCCCTAGCGGGGGGGCCAGTTGAGCAGTTCTTC. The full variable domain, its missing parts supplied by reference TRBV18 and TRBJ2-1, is NAGVMQNPRHLVRRRGQEARLRCSPMKGHSHVYWYRQLPEEGLKFMVYLQKENIIDESGMPKERFSAEFPKEGPSILRIQQVVRGDSAAYFCASSPLAGGPVEQFFGPGTRLTVL.

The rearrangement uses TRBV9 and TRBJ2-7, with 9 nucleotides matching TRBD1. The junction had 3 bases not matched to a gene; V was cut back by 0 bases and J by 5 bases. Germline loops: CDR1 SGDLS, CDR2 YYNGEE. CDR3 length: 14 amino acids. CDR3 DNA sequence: TGTGCCAGCAGCGTAGGGGACAGGGCTGACGAGCAGTACTTC. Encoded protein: CASSVGDRADEQYF.

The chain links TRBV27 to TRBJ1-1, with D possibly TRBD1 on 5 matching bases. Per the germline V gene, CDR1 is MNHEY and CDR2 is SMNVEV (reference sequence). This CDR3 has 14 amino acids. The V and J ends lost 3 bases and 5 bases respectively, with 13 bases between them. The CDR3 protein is CASSFTEGRTEAFF. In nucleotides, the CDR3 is TGTGCCAGCAGTTTTACGGAGGGGAGGACTGAAGCTTTCTTT.

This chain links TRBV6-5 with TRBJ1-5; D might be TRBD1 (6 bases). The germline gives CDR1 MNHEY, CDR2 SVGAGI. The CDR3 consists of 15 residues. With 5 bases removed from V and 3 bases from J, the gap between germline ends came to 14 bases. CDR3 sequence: CASSPGDRINQPQHF. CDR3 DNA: TGTGCCAGCAGTCCCGGAGACAGGATCAATCAGCCCCAGCATTTT.

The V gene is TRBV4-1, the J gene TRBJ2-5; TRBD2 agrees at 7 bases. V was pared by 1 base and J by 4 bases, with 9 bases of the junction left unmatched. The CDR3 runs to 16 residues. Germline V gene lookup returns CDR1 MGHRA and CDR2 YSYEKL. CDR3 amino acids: CASSQVSGGGRETQYF. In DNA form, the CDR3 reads TGCGCCAGCAGCCAAGTTAGTGGGGGGGGTCGAGAGACCCAGTACTTC.

For the CDR3, the DNA is TGTGCCACCAGCAGACATGCAACTAGCGGGATATACAATGAGCAGTTCTTC. Its translation: CATSRHATSGIYNEQFF. The V call is TRBV15, the J call TRBJ2-1; 10 nucleotides line up with TRBD2. The CDR3 contains 17 residues. Looked up from germline, CDR1 is LNHNV and CDR2 is YYDKDF (reference sequence). The ends lost 2 bases at V and 4 bases at J; junction bases unmatched: 8.

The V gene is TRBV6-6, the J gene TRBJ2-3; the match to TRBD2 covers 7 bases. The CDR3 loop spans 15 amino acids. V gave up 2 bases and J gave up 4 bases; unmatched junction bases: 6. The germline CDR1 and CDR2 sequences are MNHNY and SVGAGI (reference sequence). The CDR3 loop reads CASSYDISGADTQYF. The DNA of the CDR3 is TGTGCCAGCAGTTACGACATCAGCGGGGCAGATACGCAGTATTTT.

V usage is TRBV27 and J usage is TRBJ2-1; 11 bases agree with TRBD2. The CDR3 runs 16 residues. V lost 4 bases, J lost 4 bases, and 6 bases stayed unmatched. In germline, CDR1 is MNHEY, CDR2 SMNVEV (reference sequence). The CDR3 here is CASSSSGGTIYNEQFF. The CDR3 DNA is TGTGCCAGCAGTTCTAGCGGGGGGACTATATACAATGAGCAGTTCTTC.

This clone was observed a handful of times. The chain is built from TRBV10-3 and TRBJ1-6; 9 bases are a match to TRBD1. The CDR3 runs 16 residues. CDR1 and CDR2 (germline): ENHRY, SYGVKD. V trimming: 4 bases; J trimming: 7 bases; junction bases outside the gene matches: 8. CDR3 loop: CAISATGTGLNSPLHF. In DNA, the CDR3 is TGTGCCATCAGTGCGACCGGGACAGGGTTAAATTCACCCCTCCACTTT.

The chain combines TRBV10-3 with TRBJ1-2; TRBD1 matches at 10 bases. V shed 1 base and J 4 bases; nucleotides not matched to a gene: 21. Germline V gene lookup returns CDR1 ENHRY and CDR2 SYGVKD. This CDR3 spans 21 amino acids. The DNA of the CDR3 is TGTGCCATCAGTGAGTTACAAGATCCCGGGACAGGGGAGAAACTTGTCTATGGCTACACCTTC. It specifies CAISELQDPGTGEKLVYGYTF.

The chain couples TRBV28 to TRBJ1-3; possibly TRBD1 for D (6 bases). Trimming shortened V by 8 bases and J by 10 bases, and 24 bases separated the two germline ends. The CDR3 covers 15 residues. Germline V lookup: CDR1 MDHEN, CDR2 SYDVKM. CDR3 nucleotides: TGTGCCAGCCTACCAACTGGGGGCGGCCTCGGGACCATATATTTT. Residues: CASLPTGGGLGTIYF. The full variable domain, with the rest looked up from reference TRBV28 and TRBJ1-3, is DVKVTQSSRYLVKRTGEKVFLECVQDMDHENMFWYRQDPGLGLRLIYFSYDVKMKEKGDIPEGYSVSREKKERFSLILESASTNQTSMYLCASLPTGGGLGTIYFGEGSWLTVV.

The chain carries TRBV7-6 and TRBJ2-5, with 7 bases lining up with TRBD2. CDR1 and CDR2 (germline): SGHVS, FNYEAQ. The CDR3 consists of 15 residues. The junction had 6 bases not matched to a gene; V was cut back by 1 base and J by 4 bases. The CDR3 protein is CASSLGGGVAETQYF. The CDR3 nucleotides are TGTGCCAGCAGCTTAGGTGGGGGGGTCGCAGAGACCCAGTACTTC. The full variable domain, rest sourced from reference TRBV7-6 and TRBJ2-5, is GAGVSQSPRYKVTKRGQDVALRCDPISGHVSLYWYRQALGQGPEFLTYFNYEAQQDKSGLPNDRFSAERPEGSISTLTIQRTEQRDSAMYRCASSLGGGVAETQYFGPGTRLLVL.

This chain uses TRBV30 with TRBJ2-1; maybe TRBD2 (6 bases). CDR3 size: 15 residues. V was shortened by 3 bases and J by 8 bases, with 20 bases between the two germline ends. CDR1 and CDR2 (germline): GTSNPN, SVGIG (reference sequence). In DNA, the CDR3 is TGTGCCTGGAGGCCCGTGGCGGGGCCACGGGATGAGCAGTTCTTC. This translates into CAWRPVAGPRDEQFF.

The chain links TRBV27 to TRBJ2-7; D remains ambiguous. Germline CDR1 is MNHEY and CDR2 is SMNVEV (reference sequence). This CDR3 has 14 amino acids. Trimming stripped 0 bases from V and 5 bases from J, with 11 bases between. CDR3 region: CASSLSPGIDEQYF. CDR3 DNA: TGTGCCAGCAGTTTATCCCCAGGTATAGACGAGCAGTACTTC.

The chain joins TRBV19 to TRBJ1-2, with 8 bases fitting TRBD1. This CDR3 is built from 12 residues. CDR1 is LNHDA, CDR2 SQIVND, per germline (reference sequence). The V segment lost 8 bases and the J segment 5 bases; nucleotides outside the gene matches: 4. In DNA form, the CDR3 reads TGTGCCAGTGGACAGGGCCGATATGGCTACACCTTC. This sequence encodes CASGQGRYGYTF. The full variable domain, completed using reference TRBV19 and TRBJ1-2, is DGGITQSPKYLFRKEGQNVTLSCEQNLNHDAMYWYRQDPGQGLRLIYYSQIVNDFQKGDIAEGYSVSREKKESFPLTVTSAQKNPTAFYLCASGQGRYGYTFGSGTRLTVV.

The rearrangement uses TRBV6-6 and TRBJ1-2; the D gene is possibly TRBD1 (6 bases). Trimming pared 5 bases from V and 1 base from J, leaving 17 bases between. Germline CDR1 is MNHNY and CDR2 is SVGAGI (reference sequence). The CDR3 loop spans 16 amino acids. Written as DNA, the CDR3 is TGTGCCAGCAGTACCCGGGACATAATTATTAACTATGGCTACACCTTC. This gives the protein CASSTRDIIINYGYTF.

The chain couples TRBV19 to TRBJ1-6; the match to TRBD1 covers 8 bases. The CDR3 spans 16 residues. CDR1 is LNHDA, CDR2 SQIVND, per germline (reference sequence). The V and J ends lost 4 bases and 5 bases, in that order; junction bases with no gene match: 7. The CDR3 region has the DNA TGTGCCAGTAGTACCCCCGGACAGGGTGATAATTCACCCCTCCACTTT. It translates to CASSTPGQGDNSPLHF.

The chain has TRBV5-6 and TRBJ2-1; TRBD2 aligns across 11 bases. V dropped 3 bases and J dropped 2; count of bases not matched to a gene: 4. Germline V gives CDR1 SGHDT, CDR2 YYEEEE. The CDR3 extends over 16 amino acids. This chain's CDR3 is CASSWQTSGAYNEQFF. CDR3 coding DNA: TGTGCCAGCAGCTGGCAGACTAGCGGGGCCTACAATGAGCAGTTCTTC.

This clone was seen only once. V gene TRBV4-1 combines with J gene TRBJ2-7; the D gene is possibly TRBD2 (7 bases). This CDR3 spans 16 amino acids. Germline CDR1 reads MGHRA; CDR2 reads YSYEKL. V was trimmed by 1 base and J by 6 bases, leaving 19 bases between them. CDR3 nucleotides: TGCGCCAGCAGCCAAGTTTTTGCGGGGGCCGACGGCGAGCAGTACTTC. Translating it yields CASSQVFAGADGEQYF.

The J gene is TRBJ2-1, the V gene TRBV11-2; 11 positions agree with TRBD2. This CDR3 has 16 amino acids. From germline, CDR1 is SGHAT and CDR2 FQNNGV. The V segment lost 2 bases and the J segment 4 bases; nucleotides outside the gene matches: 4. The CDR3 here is CASSLPSGGTYNEQFF. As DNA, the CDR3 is TGTGCCAGCAGCTTACCTAGCGGGGGGACTTACAATGAGCAGTTCTTC.

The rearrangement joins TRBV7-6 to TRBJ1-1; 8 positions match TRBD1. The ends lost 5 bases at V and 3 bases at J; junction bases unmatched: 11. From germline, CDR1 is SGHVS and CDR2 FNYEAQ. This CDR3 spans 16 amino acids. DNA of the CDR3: TGTGCCAGCAGCAGACCCAGGGGGCGCGTAGACACTGAAGCTTTCTTT. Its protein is CASSRPRGRVDTEAFF. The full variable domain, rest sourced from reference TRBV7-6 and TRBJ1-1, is GAGVSQSPRYKVTKRGQDVALRCDPISGHVSLYWYRQALGQGPEFLTYFNYEAQQDKSGLPNDRFSAERPEGSISTLTIQRTEQRDSAMYRCASSRPRGRVDTEAFFGQGTRLTVV.

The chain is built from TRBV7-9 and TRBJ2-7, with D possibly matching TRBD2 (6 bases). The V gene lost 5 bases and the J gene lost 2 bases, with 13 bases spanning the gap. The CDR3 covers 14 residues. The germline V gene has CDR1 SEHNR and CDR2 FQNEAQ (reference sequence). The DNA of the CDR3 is TGTGCCAGCAGCCTTGAGCCGGGGGCCTACGAGCAGTACTTC. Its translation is CASSLEPGAYEQYF.

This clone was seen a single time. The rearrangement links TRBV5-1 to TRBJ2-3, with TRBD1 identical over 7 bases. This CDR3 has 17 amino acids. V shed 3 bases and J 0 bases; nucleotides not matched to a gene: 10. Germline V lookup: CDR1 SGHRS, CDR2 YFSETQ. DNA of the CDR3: TGCGCCAGCAGCTCCTCTAGACAGGGTGGGAGCACAGATACGCAGTATTTT. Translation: CASSSSRQGGSTDTQYF.